The entry below describes one TCR beta chain. Its specificity is unknown. This sample was taken from a study of cytomegalovirus exposure and HLA in healthy donors. Amplification used 60 Vbeta primers and 13 Jbeta primers. How the authors handled the data: A follow-up analysis tallied 70 million to 80 million unique TCR beta chains, roughly 11 million shared. Clones were read by immunoSEQ multiplex PCR, and TCRdb kept only the in-frame ones, dropping some. V and J calls plus clone size are reproduced from that table; the DNA served to infer D and trimming. The top ten clones hold about 1.8% of a sample with under 150,000 clones, around 76% of them seen once. V was shortened by 6 bases and J by 2 bases, with 13 bases between the two germline ends. Germline lookup yields CDR1 SEHNR and CDR2 FQNEAQ (reference sequence). This CDR3 is built from 14 residues. Broader study findings: Presence/absence analyses assumed roughly uniform sequencing depth across donors.

This TCR came from a woman in her forties or fifties in good health and CMV-seronegative. Sequencing input: PBMCs. The rearrangement uses TRBV7-9 and TRBJ1-1; D is perhaps TRBD1 (5 bases). In nucleotides, the CDR3 is TGTGCCAGCAGTATAGAGGGGACTAACACTGAAGCTTTCTTT. It encodes CASSIEGTNTEAFF.